This T cell receptor beta chain was profiled in a study of shared clonotypes between healthy human individuals. Overall study findings and caveats: Compared with memory subsets, naive subsets generally had larger estimated richness.

The table lists this clone with a few counts. Its antigen is unknown. Within the sample, other DNA sequences also encode this same CDR3. Generated by immunoSEQ multiplex PCR, the TCRdb table keeps only in-frame clones and is missing some. The sample consists of roughly 2.2 million clones, 85% to 95% of them appearing once. Deletions cut 4 bases from V and 3 bases from J, with 9 bases between. Germline V gene data show CDR1 as SGHTA and CDR2 as FQGTGA. The CDR3 length is 13 residues. The chain employs TRBV7-3 and TRBJ1-1; D may be TRBD1 (5 bases). This clonotype originated in a man between 18 and 29 years old in good health. Some clones in this sample may be carry-over from other donors' samples. Material: naive CD4+ T cells from PBMCs. Subset indicated: CD45RA+ positively selected. The DNA of the CDR3 is TGTGCCAGCAGCTCGGGACGGGACACTGAAGCTTTCTTT. Translated, it gives CASSSGRDTEAFF.